A single T cell receptor (beta chain) is shown here with its context. Its specificity is not known. Primers included in the PCR were 60 Vbeta and 13 Jbeta primers. Generated by immunoSEQ multiplex PCR, the TCRdb table keeps only in-frame clones and is missing some. This listing includes around 100,000 clones. This entry comes from a study of cytomegalovirus exposure and HLA in healthy donors. General study findings and limits: When presence/absence was analysed, sequencing depth was taken to be roughly uniform across donors. A further, later analysis showed that HLA-associated TCR beta chains (compared with equally common others) were more clonally expanded.

The CDR3 spans 14 residues. The germline gives CDR1 MDHEN, CDR2 SYDVKM. V was cut by 5 bases and J by 6 bases, with 16 bases left in between. This TCR was recovered from a man aged 40-49 years in good health and CMV-seropositive. The sequenced material came from PBMCs. The rearrangement uses TRBV28 and TRBJ2-5, with D perhaps matching TRBD1 (6 bases). Here the CDR3 reads CASSALQGWQTQYF. In DNA, the CDR3 is TGTGCCAGCAGTGCCCTACAGGGCTGGCAGACCCAGTACTTC.